This T cell receptor beta chain was observed in a study of T cells in Graves' hyperthyroidism and ophthalmopathy. Uncontrolled infection, other autoimmune disease, pregnancy and lactation each barred patients from inclusion. This clonotype has at least ten counts. TCR beta CDR3 region amplification was performed from RNA transcripts. An initial round of RT-PCR targeting the TCR CDR3 relied on the HTBI primer set. TCRdb recomputed calls from the multiplex PCR reads with MiXCR, one row per CDR3 protein. The sample yields nearly 600,000 distinct CDR3 sequences, 13% to 15% seen once. The CDR3 has 12 residues. Germline V gives CDR1 DFQATT, CDR2 SNEGSKA (reference sequence). Deletions cut 7 bases from V and 2 bases from J, with 11 bases between.

Specimen: blood. The clonotype originates from a woman in her late teens or twenties with Graves' ophthalmopathy. V and J are TRBV20-1 and TRBJ2-5, with D perhaps TRBD2 (5 bases). The CDR3: CSGAEGQETQYF. Written as DNA, the CDR3 is TGCAGTGGGGCAGAGGGTCAAGAGACCCAGTACTTC.